Listed below are T cell receptor beta chains from one sample, sequenced in a study of T cells expressing NK-cell markers. For each CDR3 protein, TCRdb gives one entry from its re-call of the 5' RACE reads, without DNA. Its clone listing holds a few hundred thousand distinct CDR3 sequences. Sequenced input: blood T cells: a sorted CD56 or NKG2C T cell subset, CD4+ or CD8+ T cells, or bulk PBMC T cells (not recorded which). These receptors were taken from a man younger than 30 in good health. Both conserved end residues are part of each CDR3.

TRBJ2-7 | TRBV7-2 | CASSEALREQYF
TRBJ2-7 | TRBV7-2 | CASSGRDQLHYEQYF
TRBJ2-7 | TRBV7-2 | CASSSGTGQGSYEQYF
TRBJ2-3 | TRBV29-1 | CSARQRRSTDTQYF
TRBJ1-5 | TRBV2 | CASGDGPYSNQPQHF
TRBJ2-2 | TRBV7-2 | CASSLAGSANTGELFF
TRBJ1-5 | TRBV12-3/TRBV12-4 | CASSLAGGTSNQPQHF
TRBJ2-1 | TRBV9 | CASRQTGDSYNEQFF
TRBJ2-2 | TRBV5-1 | CASSMGPVNTGELFF
TRBJ2-5 | TRBV27 | CASSLRFNAETQYF
TRBJ2-5 | TRBV24-1 | CATSDSPGTVPAGVETQYF
TRBJ1-2 | TRBV30 | CAWSLGQAVYGYTF
TRBJ2-3 | TRBV7-2 | CASSLSRGPSTDTQYF
TRBJ2-3 | TRBV5-1 | CASSLTGTSGGADTQYF
TRBJ2-1 | TRBV29-1 | CSVSTYRDRPGNEQFF
TRBJ1-2 | TRBV10-2 | CASSERPGDYSGYTF
TRBJ2-3 | TRBV20-1 | CSAQPGLAGVSGTDTQYF
TRBJ2-2 | TRBV27 | CASSLSAYLAGELFF
TRBJ2-1 | TRBV21-1 | CASSKEGTYNEQFF
TRBJ2-1 | TRBV7-2 | CASRPKGYNEQFF
TRBJ2-1 | TRBV7-2 | CASSLGTKAVNEQFF
TRBJ2-1 | TRBV27 | CASSLLAGPSSYNEQFF
TRBJ2-5 | TRBV12-3/TRBV12-4 | CASSTGHLGETQYF
TRBJ2-1 | TRBV20-1 | CSARDMSGSSYNEQFF
TRBJ2-2 | TRBV20-1 | CSARGGKGDVFGELFF
TRBJ2-7 | TRBV20-1 | CSARDRQAASYEQYF
TRBJ2-5 | TRBV20-1 | CSAGRDRGNEETQYF
TRBJ2-7 | TRBV24-1 | CATSGQGRSPYEQYF
TRBJ2-1 | TRBV5-1 | CASRGQGNMENEQFF
TRBJ2-1 | TRBV7-2 | CATLGQGAYNEQFF
TRBJ2-6 | TRBV5-1 | CASSGSRDSYSGANVLTF
TRBJ2-7 | TRBV7-9 | CASSPLAGGDEQYF
TRBJ2-7 | TRBV28 | CASSLRSGTAYEQYF
TRBJ2-1 | TRBV7-9 | CASSLVVTGVEQFF
TRBJ1-2 | TRBV7-2 | CASSLLPLGGYGYTF
TRBJ1-5 | TRBV12-3/TRBV12-4 | CASSLGQGLNRGNQPQHF
TRBJ2-2 | TRBV9 | CASSPWRAGGTGELFF
TRBJ2-1 | TRBV4-3 | CASSQQPGLAANEQFF
TRBJ1-2 | TRBV12-3/TRBV12-4 | CASSFWVPGQGSDGYTF
TRBJ2-2 | TRBV20-1 | CSARPLAKNTGELFF
TRBJ2-2 | TRBV6-2/TRBV6-3 | CASMEGGNTGELFF
TRBJ1-5 | TRBV15 | CATTGDSNQPQHF
TRBJ2-3 | TRBV6-5 | CASSSRINGDTQYF
TRBJ2-7 | TRBV7-6 | CASSFAAAYEQYF
TRBJ2-1 | TRBV11-2 | CASSLVPTPSGGYNEQFF
TRBJ1-2 | TRBV12-5 | CASGLGQGGAFGYTF
TRBJ2-1 | TRBV4-2 | CASSQDRGTGGYNEQFF
TRBJ2-1 | TRBV5-1 | CASSQDILRETSKFF